The 2 T cell receptor beta chains below all came from one sample that was sequenced in a study of Ad26.COV2.S vaccination and SARS-CoV-2 variants. Sequenced by immunoSEQ multiplex PCR; TCRdb stores in-frame clones only, minus some. This table has roughly 380,000 clones, 70% to 90% appearing once. Treatment noted: approximately 18 received Ad26.COV2.S at low or high dose, single or two shots; about five received placebo; per-sample allocation not given. The study sampled participants on day 63 after the first vaccine or placebo injection. Sequenced here: peripheral blood, sampled in a trial of Ad26.COV2.S vaccine versus placebo. These TCRs come from a person aged 18-60 years who received the Ad26.COV2.S COVID-19 vaccine or a placebo.

The DNA of the CDR3 is TGTGCCAGCTCACCACTTATTCAGGGGGCGGATTCACCCCTCCACTTT. This encodes CASSPLIQGADSPLHF. The J gene is TRBJ1-6, the V gene TRBV18; 8 bases line up with TRBD1. V trimming: 1 base; J trimming: 8 bases; junction bases outside the gene matches: 7. The CDR3 consists of 16 residues. Per germline, CDR1 KGHSH and CDR2 LQKENI.

The V gene is TRBV9, the J gene TRBJ1-2, with 8 bases fitting TRBD1. Germline CDR1 and CDR2: SGDLS and YYNGEE. Trimming cost V 0 bases and J 4 bases; bases outside gene matches: 5. The CDR3 length is 15 residues. The CDR3 is CASSVDAGGGYGYTF. The DNA for the CDR3 is TGTGCCAGCAGCGTAGATGCAGGGGGCGGCTATGGCTACACCTTC.